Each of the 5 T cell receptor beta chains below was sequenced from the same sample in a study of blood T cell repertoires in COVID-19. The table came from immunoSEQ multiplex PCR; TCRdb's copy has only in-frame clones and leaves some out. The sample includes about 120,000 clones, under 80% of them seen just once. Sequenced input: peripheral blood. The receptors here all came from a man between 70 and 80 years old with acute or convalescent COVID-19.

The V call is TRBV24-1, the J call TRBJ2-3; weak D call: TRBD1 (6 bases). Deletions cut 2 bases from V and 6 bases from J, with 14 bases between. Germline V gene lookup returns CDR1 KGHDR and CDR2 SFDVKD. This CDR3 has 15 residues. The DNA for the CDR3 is TGTGCCACCAGTGATTCGACCCAGGGGCGGGATACGCAGTATTTT. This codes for CATSDSTQGRDTQYF.

CDR3 DNA: TGTGCCAGTAGTATCGGACAGTCCCAAGAGACCCAGTACTTC. Amino acid sequence: CASSIGQSQETQYF. V is TRBV19 and J is TRBJ2-5, with a weak D call TRBD1 (6 bases). The V and J ends lost 3 bases and 1 base respectively, with 9 bases between them. This CDR3 comprises 14 residues. Germline values: CDR1 LNHDA, CDR2 SQIVND (reference sequence).

Here the CDR3 DNA reads TGTGCCAGCATACGCGGCTACGAGCAGTACTTC. The encoded protein is CASIRGYEQYF. The chain recombines TRBV2 with TRBJ2-7; D call uncertain. This CDR3 spans 11 amino acids. Per the germline V gene, CDR1 is SNHLY and CDR2 is FYNNEI. V lost 7 bases and J lost 3, with 7 bases in between. The full variable domain, with the rest looked up from reference TRBV2 and TRBJ2-7, is EPEVTQTPSHQVTQMGQEVILRCVPISNHLYFYWYRQILGQKVEFLVSFYNNEISEKSEIFDDQFSVERPDGSNFTLKIRSTKLEDSAMYFCASIRGYEQYFGPGTRLTVT.

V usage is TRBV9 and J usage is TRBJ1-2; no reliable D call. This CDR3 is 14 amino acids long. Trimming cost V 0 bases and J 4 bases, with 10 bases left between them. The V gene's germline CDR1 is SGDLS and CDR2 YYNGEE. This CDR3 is CASSVESGLYGYTF. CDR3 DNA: TGTGCCAGCAGCGTAGAGTCCGGACTCTATGGCTACACCTTC.

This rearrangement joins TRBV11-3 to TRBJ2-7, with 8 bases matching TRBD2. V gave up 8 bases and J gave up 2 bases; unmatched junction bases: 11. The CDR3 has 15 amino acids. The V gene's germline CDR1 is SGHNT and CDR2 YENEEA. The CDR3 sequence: CASQAGLAGTYEQYF. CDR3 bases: TGTGCCAGCCAAGCGGGCTTAGCGGGGACCTACGAGCAGTACTTC.